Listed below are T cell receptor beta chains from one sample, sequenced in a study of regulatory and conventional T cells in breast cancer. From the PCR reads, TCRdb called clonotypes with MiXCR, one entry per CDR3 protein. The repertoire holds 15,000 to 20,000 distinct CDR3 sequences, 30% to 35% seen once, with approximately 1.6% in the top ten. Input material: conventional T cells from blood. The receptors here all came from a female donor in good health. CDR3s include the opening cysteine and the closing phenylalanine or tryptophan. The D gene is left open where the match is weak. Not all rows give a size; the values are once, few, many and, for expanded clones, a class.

CDR3: CASSPWTSGSYDEQFF
DNA: TGTGCCAGCAGCCCCTGGACTAGCGGTTCCTACGATGAGCAGTTCTTC
size: NA
J: TRBJ2-1
D: TRBD2
V: TRBV7-2

CDR3: CASSSGGRGGQETQYF
DNA: TGTGCCAGCAGCTCAGGCGGGAGGGGCGGCCAAGAGACCCAGTACTTC
size: NA
J: TRBJ2-5
D: TRBD2
V: TRBV5-4

CDR3: CASSLPTNREGAFF
DNA: TGTGCCAGCAGCTTACCCACCAACAGGGAGGGAGCTTTCTTT
size: NA
J: TRBJ1-1
D: NA
V: TRBV3-1

CDR3: CSVTVGQGWSTEAFF
DNA: TGCAGCGTAACAGTTGGGCAGGGCTGGAGCACTGAAGCTTTCTTT
size: NA
J: TRBJ1-1
D: NA
V: TRBV29-1

CDR3: CASSPRVAQDTQYF
DNA: TGCGCCAGCAGCCCTCGGGTAGCCCAGGATACGCAGTATTTT
size: NA
J: TRBJ2-3
D: NA
V: TRBV4-1

CDR3: CSVSRGYTEAFF
DNA: TGCAGCGTCTCTAGGGGGTACACTGAAGCTTTCTTT
size: NA
J: TRBJ1-1
D: NA
V: TRBV29-1

CDR3: CASSLRALSGANVLTF
DNA: TGCGCCAGCAGCTTGCGGGCGCTCTCTGGGGCCAACGTCCTGACTTTC
size: few
J: TRBJ2-6
D: NA
V: TRBV5-1

CDR3: CASSQGGSSYNEQFF
DNA: TGTGCCAGCAGCCAAGGGGGTAGCTCCTACAATGAGCAGTTCTTC
size: few
J: TRBJ2-1
D: NA
V: TRBV4-3

CDR3: CAISEREETQYF
DNA: TGTGCCATCAGTGAAAGGGAAGAGACCCAGTACTTC
size: NA
J: TRBJ2-5
D: NA
V: TRBV6-1

CDR3: CASSPRDYEQYF
DNA: TGTGCCAGCAGTCCAAGGGACTACGAGCAGTACTTC
size: medium-sized
J: TRBJ2-7
D: NA
V: TRBV28

CDR3: CASSPHAWLAGEDETQYF
DNA: TGTGCCAGCAGCCCCCACGCTTGGCTAGCGGGAGAAGACGAGACCCAGTACTTC
size: NA
J: TRBJ2-5
D: TRBD2
V: TRBV7-9

CDR3: CASSFADRVGTEAFF
DNA: TGTGCCAGCAGTTTCGCGGACAGGGTGGGCACTGAAGCTTTCTTT
size: few
J: TRBJ1-1
D: TRBD1
V: TRBV28

CDR3: CASSAEGYTEAFF
DNA: TGTGCCAGCAGTGCCGAGGGATATACTGAAGCTTTCTTT
size: many
J: TRBJ1-1
D: NA
V: TRBV2

CDR3: CASSLDRGDNSPLHF
DNA: TGTGCCAGCAGTTTGGACAGGGGAGATAATTCACCCCTCCACTTT
size: few
J: TRBJ1-6
D: TRBD1
V: TRBV7-2

CDR3: CASYRYEQYF
DNA: TGTGCCAGCTACCGTTACGAGCAGTACTTC
size: few
J: TRBJ2-7
D: NA
V: TRBV6-2/TRBV6-3

CDR3: CASSQDPVWTDTQYF
DNA: TGCGCCAGCAGCCAAGACCCCGTTTGGACAGATACGCAGTATTTT
size: NA
J: TRBJ2-3
D: NA
V: TRBV4-3

CDR3: CSVALGQGTDTQYF
DNA: TGCAGCGTTGCTCTCGGACAGGGCACAGATACGCAGTATTTT
size: NA
J: TRBJ2-3
D: TRBD1
V: TRBV29-1

CDR3: CASSHLDREVGEKLFF
DNA: TGTGCCAGCAGCCACTTAGACAGGGAGGTTGGTGAAAAACTGTTTTTT
size: NA
J: TRBJ1-4
D: TRBD1
V: TRBV3-1

CDR3: CASSEGPEGDQPQHF
DNA: TGTGCCAGCAGTGAAGGCCCCGAGGGGGATCAGCCCCAGCATTTT
size: medium-sized
J: TRBJ1-5
D: NA
V: TRBV6-1

CDR3: CASSFGRAVGTGELFF
DNA: TGCGCCAGCAGCTTCGGCAGGGCTGTCGGGACCGGGGAGCTGTTTTTT
size: NA
J: TRBJ2-2
D: NA
V: TRBV5-1

CDR3: CASSLGPRDSYEQYF
DNA: TGTGCCAGCAGCTTAGGGCCCAGGGACTCCTACGAGCAGTACTTC
size: few
J: TRBJ2-7
D: NA
V: TRBV7-3

CDR3: CASSQDVIGSYNSPLHF
DNA: TGCGCCAGCAGCCAAGATGTGATCGGATCATATAATTCACCCCTCCACTTT
size: medium-sized
J: TRBJ1-6
D: NA
V: TRBV4-1